One TCR beta chain is described in this entry. This specimen belongs to a study of PD-1 and CTLA-4 blockade in melanoma. Data came from immunoSEQ multiplex PCR; TCRdb stores just in-frame clones and leaves some out. The sample yields around 31,000 clones, 88% seen once. CDR1 SGHTA and CDR2 FQGNSA come from the germline V gene. V was pared by 4 bases and J by 0 bases, with 15 bases between. The CDR3 loop spans 16 amino acids. Sequenced material: CD8+ T cells from peripheral blood, taken from a patient given anti-PD-1 treatment. This sequence joins TRBV7-2 and TRBJ2-5, with no clear D. The TCR comes from a human donor with melanoma. The CDR3 bases are TGTGCCAGCAGCTCCCGGGTCATAGGGTACCAAGAGACCCAGTACTTC. As protein: CASSSRVIGYQETQYF.